A single sample is the source of the 2 T cell receptor gamma chains below, sequenced in a study of in vitro expanded adult blood gammadelta T cells. No cognate antigen is known for these TCRs. Live CD3+ TCRgammadelta+ Vgamma9+ Vdelta2+ T cells were FACS-sorted after expansion. A one-day pulse of 0.75 to 1 uM zoledronate was given to PBMC before three washes. The cells grew for roughly 13 days in culture, receiving fresh IL-2 every 3 to 4 days. TCRdb reapplied CATT to the 5' RACE reads. The table includes some 140 gamma-chain clones, just under 6% detected once. The sequencing here drew on gamma-delta T cells from peripheral blood expanded in culture, taken from an in vitro culture stimulated with zoledronate. The source of these receptors is an adult in good health.

In this sample, this clone is large. Other nucleotide sequences from this sample produce the same CDR3. This chain connects TRGV9 to TRGJP. This CDR3 region has 16 residues. Germline CDR1 reads GITISATS; CDR2 reads ISYDGTV (reference sequence). Unmatched junction bases numbered 3, after V lost 2 bases and J lost 5 bases. Here the CDR3 reads CALWEAEELGKKIKVF. The DNA for the CDR3 is TGTGCCTTGTGGGAGGCTGAAGAGTTGGGCAAAAAAATCAAGGTATTT.

The chain combines TRGV9 with TRGJ1 or TRGJ2. V lost 0 bases, J lost 7 bases, and 3 bases stayed unmatched. Germline values: CDR1 GITISATS, CDR2 ISYDGTV (reference sequence). This CDR3 has 12 residues. The DNA for the CDR3 is TGTGCCTTGTGGGAGGTGCCATATAAGAAACTCTTT. This gives the protein CALWEVPYKKLF.